The 16 T cell receptor beta chains in this list originate from one sample, sequenced in a study of blood T cell repertoires in COVID-19 (dated by TCRdb to the early 2020s). The protocol used for the library was the immunoSEQ multiplex PCR assay. Here the immuneACCESS table is served through TCRdb, limited to in-frame sequences with V and J called. Missing clones are a known gap in these copies; in checked studies unresolved V genes cover under half, and the rest lacks a known reason. For this sample the table gives tens of thousands of clones, of which around four fifths were detected only once. The ten largest make up 50% to 75% of the sample. Sequencing was carried out using peripheral blood. These receptors came from a man aged 65 to 79 with acute or convalescent COVID-19.

This clone is a singleton in its sample. The V gene is TRBV6-1, the J gene TRBJ2-1; D possibly corresponds to TRBD1 (5 bases). Germline CDR1 and CDR2: MNHNS and SASEGT. Trimming left V 0 bases short and J 2 bases short, with 8 bases between. The CDR3 spans 15 residues. This chain's CDR3 is CASSEATDTYNEQFF. The CDR3 DNA reads TGTGCCAGCAGTGAAGCCACGGACACCTACAATGAGCAGTTCTTC.

V usage is TRBV7-6 and J usage is TRBJ1-2; a weak D match, TRBD1 (6 bases). This CDR3 spans 13 amino acids. Germline V gene sequence: CDR1 SGHVS, CDR2 FNYEAQ. The V end lost 5 bases, the J end lost 0 bases, and 7 bases lay between the germline ends. The chain's CDR3 is CASSPGANYGYTF. The CDR3 coding sequence is TGTGCCAGCAGCCCAGGGGCTAACTATGGCTACACCTTC.

The genes are TRBV6-2 or TRBV6-3 and TRBJ1-3; a weak D match, TRBD1 (6 bases). The CDR3 extends over 17 amino acids. Per the germline V gene, CDR1 is MNHEY and CDR2 is SVGEGT. V was pared by 2 bases and J by 0 bases, with 14 bases between. The CDR3 DNA reads as TGTGCCAGCAGTTACAATCCGGACAGAATCTCTGGAAACACCATATATTTT. This gives the protein CASSYNPDRISGNTIYF.

This clone occurred once. The CDR3 is CASRPYSTDTQYF. CDR3 DNA sequence: TGTGCCAGCAGGCCCTATAGCACAGATACGCAGTATTTT. The chain recombines TRBV5-4 with TRBJ2-3; D call uncertain. Trimming removed 5 bases at V and 0 bases at J, with 7 bases between. In germline, CDR1 is SGHNT, CDR2 YYREEE (reference sequence). The CDR3 runs to 13 residues.

The chain is built from TRBV6-6 and TRBJ1-4, with D perhaps TRBD1 (5 bases). Trimming took off 4 bases at V and 13 bases at J, with 22 bases between the two ends. Germline V gene lookup returns CDR1 MNHNY and CDR2 SVGAGI (reference sequence). The CDR3 totals 15 residues. The CDR3 spells CASSSGDDPRGGLFF. CDR3 nucleotide sequence: TGTGCCAGCAGTTCCGGGGACGACCCTCGGGGAGGACTGTTTTTT.

This CDR3 is CASSHRGQGRSPLHF. In DNA, the CDR3 is TGTGCCAGCAGCCACCGGGGACAGGGTAGATCACCCCTCCACTTT. The chain carries TRBV14 and TRBJ1-6; TRBD1 aligns across 9 bases. J lost 10 bases, V lost 3 bases, and 7 bases had no gene match. From germline, CDR1 is SGHDN and CDR2 FVKESK. The CDR3 consists of 15 residues.

This sequence joins TRBV10-3 and TRBJ2-5; 8 bases are shared with TRBD2. Trimming cost V 5 bases and J 5 bases; bases outside gene matches: 7. The length of the CDR3 is 14 residues. CDR1 is ENHRY and CDR2 is SYGVKD in the germline V gene. The CDR3 protein is CAISTGTRDETQYF. As DNA, the CDR3 is TGTGCCATCAGTACCGGGACTAGGGATGAGACCCAGTACTTC.

This clone has only one observation. The chain recombines TRBV28 with TRBJ1-2; weak D call: TRBD1 (5 bases). The CDR3 spans 14 residues. Trimming pared 3 bases from V and 6 bases from J, leaving 14 bases between. The germline V gene has CDR1 MDHEN and CDR2 SYDVKM. CDR3 region: CASSFPGQVHGYTF. CDR3 bases: TGTGCCAGCAGTTTCCCCGGACAAGTCCATGGCTACACCTTC.

The chain employs TRBV5-6 and TRBJ2-5; D may be TRBD1 (5 bases). The CDR3 is 14 residues long. Germline V gives CDR1 SGHDT, CDR2 YYEEEE. V shed 0 bases and J shed 5 bases, with 11 bases lying between them. CDR3: CASSLEGVRETQYF. Here the CDR3 DNA reads TGTGCCAGCAGCTTGGAAGGGGTCAGGGAGACCCAGTACTTC.

The rearrangement uses TRBV12-3 or TRBV12-4 and TRBJ2-3, with 10 positions matching TRBD1. J gave up 15 bases and V 6 bases, and 9 bases lay outside the gene matches. The CDR3 covers 12 residues. In DNA, the CDR3 is TGTGCCAGCAGCAGGGGGGGGACAGGGGTATATTTT. This encodes CASSRGGTGVYF.

This clone occurred many times. The chain employs TRBV5-1 and TRBJ2-7; tentatively, D is TRBD2 (5 bases). Trimming removed 3 bases from V and 9 bases from J, with 19 bases in between. Germline V gives CDR1 SGHRS, CDR2 YFSETQ. The length of the CDR3 is 14 residues. CDR3 sequence: CASSSEGVPPGQYF. The CDR3 region has the DNA TGCGCCAGCAGCTCCGAGGGAGTCCCACCTGGGCAGTACTTC.

This chain connects TRBV4-2 to TRBJ2-3; 10 bases match TRBD1. This CDR3 has 14 amino acids. CDR1 is LGHNA and CDR2 is YNFKEQ in the germline V gene. Trimming took 4 bases from V and 4 from J; bases not matched to a gene: 2. The CDR3 loop is CASSRGQGADTQYF. The CDR3 DNA reads TGTGCCAGCAGCCGCGGACAGGGGGCAGATACGCAGTATTTT.

In the case of this clone: At one boundary the junction diverges from the germline segment, which might be a read error. This chain links TRBV5-4 with TRBJ2-5; D gene uncertain. CDR1 is SGHNT and CDR2 is YYREEE in the germline V gene (reference sequence). The CDR3 is made up of 14 amino acids. The DNA of the CDR3 is TGTGCCAGCAGGTTGGAACTCTCATCGGAGACCCAGTACTTC. This gives the protein CASRLELSSETQYF.

This clone is a singleton in its sample. The chain couples TRBV11-2 to TRBJ2-3, with D perhaps TRBD2 (5 bases). The CDR3 extends over 12 amino acids. V shed 4 bases and J shed 6 bases, with 8 bases lying between them. The germline V gene has CDR1 SGHAT and CDR2 FQNNGV. The CDR3 here is CASSSSGDTQYF. As DNA, the CDR3 is TGTGCCAGCAGCTCTTCGGGGGATACGCAGTATTTT.

This clone was observed a single time. This sequence joins TRBV12-3 or TRBV12-4 and TRBJ2-3; maybe TRBD1 (6 bases). V lost 9 bases to trimming and J lost 4 bases, with 11 bases between them. The CDR3 runs 12 residues. The CDR3 bases are TGTGCCAGTACAGGGCTTGCAGATACGCAGTATTTT. It is translated as CASTGLADTQYF.

This sequence joins TRBV10-3 and TRBJ1-3; 9 nucleotides align to TRBD1. CDR3 length: 14 amino acids. Germline CDR1 and CDR2: ENHRY and SYGVKD. In DNA form, the CDR3 reads TGTGGGGGATCCGGGACAGGGAACGGAAACACCATATATTTT. Its translation: CGGSGTGNGNTIYF.